Listed below are T cell receptor beta chains from one sample, sequenced in a study of neurological immune-mediated disorders. TCRdb re-analysed the 5' RACE reads in MiXCR, keeping a single row per CDR3 protein. This sample has about 62,000 distinct CDR3 sequences; around 4.7% occur once, and the top ten carry roughly 3.3%. The sample was PBMCs. Receptors originate from a woman in her forties or fifties with multiple sclerosis. Each CDR3 is given with its conserved first and last residue. The D gene is left open where the match is weak. Size is omitted from some rows. Given values are once, few, many or a class for expanded clones.

size: many; D: .; J: TRBJ2-3; V: TRBV29-1; CDR3: CSVEGQTSTDTQYF; DNA: TGCAGCGTTGAAGGACAGACTAGCACAGATACGCAGTATTTT
size: many; D: .; J: TRBJ1-1; V: TRBV7-8; CDR3: CASSATSREAFF; DNA: TGTGCCAGCAGCGCGACATCACGTGAAGCTTTCTTT
size: .; D: .; J: TRBJ1-1; V: TRBV7-9; CDR3: CASSYREAAFF; DNA: TGTGCCAGCAGCTACCGGGAAGCCGCTTTCTTT
size: many; D: .; J: TRBJ2-3; V: TRBV29-1; CDR3: CSVEGQKGGTDTQYF; DNA: TGCAGCGTTGAAGGTCAGAAAGGGGGAACAGATACGCAGTATTTT
size: many; D: TRBD2; J: TRBJ2-1; V: TRBV5-1; CDR3: CASSLITSGGYNEQFF; DNA: TGCGCCAGCAGCTTGATCACTAGCGGGGGTTACAATGAGCAGTTCTTC
size: many; D: .; J: TRBJ1-2; V: TRBV12-3/TRBV12-4; CDR3: CASSFVQTPGYGYTF; DNA: TGTGCCAGCAGTTTTGTCCAAACCCCAGGCTATGGCTACACCTTC
size: many; D: .; J: TRBJ1-1; V: TRBV3-1; CDR3: CASRYRENTEAFF; DNA: TGTGCCAGCAGGTACAGGGAAAACACTGAAGCTTTCTTT
size: many; D: .; J: TRBJ2-1; V: TRBV27; CDR3: CASSLLVSGHPNEQFF; DNA: TGTGCCAGCAGTTTATTGGTCTCGGGGCATCCCAATGAGCAGTTCTTC
size: many; D: .; J: TRBJ2-5; V: TRBV20-1; CDR3: CSALDLRRQETQYF; DNA: TGCAGTGCGCTAGACCTGAGGCGCCAAGAGACCCAGTACTTC
size: many; D: .; J: TRBJ1-2; V: TRBV28; CDR3: CASSLISRLSGYTF; DNA: TGTGCCAGCAGTTTAATTAGTCGGCTTTCAGGCTACACCTTC
size: many; D: .; J: TRBJ1-1; V: TRBV7-9; CDR3: CASSPVWGAGGAFF; DNA: TGTGCCAGCAGCCCAGTATGGGGGGCTGGAGGAGCTTTCTTT
size: many; D: TRBD1; J: TRBJ2-3; V: TRBV6-4; CDR3: CASSDEGASRTDTQYF; DNA: TGTGCCAGCAGTGACGAGGGGGCTTCCCGCACAGATACGCAGTATTTT
size: many; D: .; J: TRBJ1-5; V: TRBV9; CDR3: CASSAGHTGNQPQHF; DNA: TGTGCCAGCAGCGCGGGCCATACGGGCAATCAGCCCCAGCATTTT
size: many; D: .; J: TRBJ2-1; V: TRBV20-1; CDR3: CSATLWGSLENYNEQFF; DNA: TGCAGTGCTACCCTCTGGGGGTCTTTGGAAAACTACAATGAGCAGTTCTTC
size: many; D: .; J: TRBJ1-5; V: TRBV5-1; CDR3: CASSLAGDQPQHF; DNA: TGCGCCAGCAGCTTGGCGGGCGACCAGCCCCAGCATTTT
size: few; D: .; J: TRBJ1-6; V: TRBV4-3; CDR3: CASSLRTVDSPLNF; DNA: TGCGCCAGCAGCCTTCGGACAGTGGATTCACCCCTCAACTTT
size: many; D: .; J: TRBJ1-6; V: TRBV5-1; CDR3: CASSNRSNSPLHF; DNA: TGCGCCAGCAGCAACAGGAGTAATTCACCCCTCCACTTT
size: few; D: .; J: TRBJ2-4; V: TRBV6-6; CDR3: CASSERGNIQYF; DNA: TGTGCCAGCAGTGAAAGGGGAAACATTCAGTACTTC
size: many; D: TRBD2; J: TRBJ2-1; V: TRBV28; CDR3: CVTSGGTLNNEQFF; DNA: TGTGTGACTAGCGGGGGGACGTTAAACAATGAGCAGTTCTTC
size: .; D: TRBD2; J: TRBJ2-1; V: TRBV12-3/TRBV12-4; CDR3: CASRSGGPYNEQFF; DNA: TGTGCCAGCAGGAGCGGGGGGCCCTACAATGAGCAGTTCTTC